This is a list of T cell receptor beta chains from one sample in a study of OX40 agonist ivuxolimab in advanced cancers. This table comes from immunoSEQ multiplex PCR, and its TCRdb copy is limited to in-frame clones, with some not included. Among fewer than 50,000 clones, less than 90% were seen once, and the ten largest hold less than 60%. Material: CD4+ or CD8+ T cells sorted from blood, obtained in a trial of the OX40 agonist ivuxolimab. These receptors originate from an adult with an advanced solid tumor such as melanoma, head and neck, liver or kidney cancer. Each CDR3 is given with its conserved first and last residue. The order of the fields is V gene, J gene, CDR3 protein.

>TRBV30|TRBJ2-2
CAWSRDRDAGELFF
>TRBV6-6|TRBJ1-1
CASSFFGENTEAFF
>TRBV5-6|TRBJ2-3
CASSLGDIELTDTQYF
>TRBV4-3|TRBJ1-3
CASSQDVQGRRRTIYF
>TRBV6-4|TRBJ2-3
CASSEGGGAGDTQYF
>TRBV2|TRBJ1-2
CASSEKGYGYTF
>TRBV28|TRBJ2-1
CASRTSGGPGNEQFF
>TRBV29-1|TRBJ2-2
CSVADPSQGFTGELFF
>TRBV5-4|TRBJ2-1
CASSLRVVDEQFF
>TRBV5-8|TRBJ1-5
CASSLDRGSNQPQHF
>TRBV28|TRBJ2-1
CASSLTGGLYNEQFF
>TRBV28|TRBJ1-4
CASSLTGAGGNEKLFF
>TRBV4-1|TRBJ2-5
CASSQTLAGGQETQYF
>TRBV15|TRBJ1-5
CATSARKRPLDVSGNQPQHF
>TRBV27|TRBJ1-2
CATRRTALYGYTF
>TRBV7-9|TRBJ2-5
CASSLTKEQGVTQYF
>TRBV27|TRBJ2-7
CASRPTGGEQYF
>TRBV6-1|TRBJ2-5
CASSEGWQGWETQYF
>TRBV10-3|TRBJ2-3
CAISVKRRGTDTQYF
>TRBV5-5|TRBJ1-1
CASRATGLYEAFF
>TRBV10-3|TRBJ1-3
CAIGEGVSSGNTIYF
>TRBV12-5|TRBJ2-5
CASGLGQGWRETQYF
>TRBV11-2|TRBJ2-7
CASSSGARGSYEQYF
>TRBV11-1|TRBJ1-2
CASSLTGTGPYGYTF
>TRBV5-4|TRBJ2-2
CASSTSSGELFF
>TRBV18|TRBJ1-1
CASSPQSGVETEAFF
>TRBV28|TRBJ1-1
CATLQGASEAFF
>TRBV5-8|TRBJ1-5
CASSHGTAQPQHF
>TRBV7-8|TRBJ2-7
CASSQGQGAWSYEQYF
>TRBV6-5|TRBJ1-1
CASKGRQEYTEAFF
>TRBV5-1|TRBJ2-3
CASSPTGGGDPSTDTQYF
>TRBV4-1|TRBJ2-5
CASSLGPQETQYF